Many counts were recorded for the clone carrying this T cell receptor beta chain. What it binds is not known. The data were taken from a study of human T cells and chemical hapten exposure. Findings of the study overall: Following DPC sensitization, TCRs present above 1 in 1000 frequency showed no change. The count of PT1 expanded TCRs correlated positively with patch test score.

Time point denoted: patch test 1, 2 weeks after DPC sensitization. Noted treatment: therapeutic diphenylcyclopropenone sensitization with weekly scalp DPC. V lost 5 bases to trimming and J lost 3 bases; unmatched junction nucleotides: 7. Per germline, CDR1 SEHNR and CDR2 FQNEAQ (reference sequence). This CDR3 region has 16 residues. Authors' processing steps: Ranging from roughly 23,224 to 690,600, TCR counts per sample had a median value of 95,638. MiXCR, run by TCRdb on the RACE reads, gives a single entry per CDR3 protein. For this entry, the V and J calls and clone size follow TCRdb and not the study's own pipeline. The sample records approximately 400,000 distinct CDR3 sequences, approximately 5.1% being singletons.

Sequences were derived from whole blood, sampled in connection with sensitization to the hapten diphenylcyclopropenone (DPC). The source of this sequence is a woman between 45 and 60 years old with alopecia areata. Some clones in this sample may be carry-over from other donors' samples. This chain links TRBV7-9 with TRBJ2-6; 7 nucleotides match TRBD1. The CDR3 loop reads CASSPRQGSGANVLTF. CDR3 in DNA: TGTGCCAGCAGCCCCAGACAGGGCAGTGGGGCCAACGTCCTGACTTTC. The entire variable domain, with the rest obtained from reference TRBV7-9 and TRBJ2-6, is as follows: DTGVSQNPRHKITKRGQNVTFRCDPISEHNRLYWYRQTLGQGPEFLTYFQNEAQLEKSRLLSDRFSAERPKGSFSTLEIQRTEQGDSAMYLCASSPRQGSGANVLTFGAGSRLTVL.